The next 19 T cell receptor beta chains were all read from a single sample in a study of blood T cells in healthy people across ages. With a J-beta primer mix and a sample-barcoded 5' primer, a second PCR ran 7 to 11 cycles. TCRdb used MiXCR to reprocess the 5' RACE reads, holding one entry per CDR3 protein. The repertoire holds approximately 810,000 distinct CDR3 sequences, with 36% as singletons. The sample taken for sequencing was blood. Source of these receptors: a young man in good health.

This clonotype was observed once. A junction boundary mismatches the germline segment, possibly from a read error. The chain recombines TRBV30 with TRBJ1-2; possibly TRBD1 for D (5 bases). Germline V gene lookup returns CDR1 GTSNPN and CDR2 SVGIG (reference sequence). The CDR3 is 12 residues long. This CDR3 is CAWTRQSYDYTF. In nucleotides, the CDR3 is TGTGCCTGGACCCGACAGTCCTATGACTACACCTTC. The full variable domain, completed using reference TRBV30 and TRBJ1-2, is SQTIHQWPATLVQPVGSPLSLECTVEGTSNPNLYWYRQAAGRGLQLLFYSVGIGQISSEVPQNLSASRPQDRQFILSSKKLLLSDSGFYLCAWTRQSYDYTFGSGTRLTVV.

The chain is built from TRBV5-1 and TRBJ2-7, with D unresolved. The CDR3 runs 14 residues. V was trimmed by 4 bases and J by 0 bases, leaving 11 bases between them. Germline CDR1 reads SGHRS; CDR2 reads YFSETQ. The CDR3 reads CASSPTPDSYEQYF. DNA of the CDR3: TGCGCCAGCAGCCCCACGCCTGACTCCTACGAGCAGTACTTC. Supplemented by reference TRBV5-1 and TRBJ2-7, the full variable domain reads KAGVTQTPRYLIKTRGQQVTLSCSPISGHRSVSWYQQTPGQGLQFLFEYFSETQRNKGNFPGRFSGRQFSNSRSEMNVSTLELGDSALYLCASSPTPDSYEQYFGPGTRLTVT.

The CDR3 sequence is CASSHSTRATEAFF. The CDR3 DNA reads TGTGCCAGCAGCCATAGTACAAGGGCCACTGAAGCTTTCTTT. V gene TRBV3-1 combines with J gene TRBJ1-1; D is unresolved. Germline V gene data show CDR1 as LGHDT and CDR2 as YNNKEL (reference sequence). The CDR3 sequence is 14 residues long. V was clipped by 3 bases and J by 4 bases, with 12 bases between them.

This chain connects TRBV7-2 to TRBJ2-3; D not resolved. V was pared by 2 bases and J by 1 base, with 7 bases between. The CDR3 extends over 14 amino acids. Germline assignment: CDR1 SGHTA and CDR2 FQGNSA. CDR3 sequence reads: CASSLTRGTDTQYF. The CDR3 DNA follows: TGTGCCAGCAGCTTAACCCGGGGCACAGATACGCAGTATTTT.

The chain recombines TRBV28 with TRBJ2-6; D is ambiguous. Germline CDR1 is MDHEN and CDR2 is SYDVKM. V was shortened by 6 bases and J by 0 bases, with 9 bases between the two germline ends. CDR3 length: 15 residues. The CDR3: CASSSPHSGANVLTF. In nucleotides, the CDR3 is TGTGCCAGCAGCAGTCCCCACTCTGGGGCCAACGTCCTGACTTTC.

This chain uses TRBV27 with TRBJ2-3, with unresolved D. This CDR3 is 13 amino acids long. V was pared by 3 bases and J by 6 bases, with 10 bases between. Germline V gene data show CDR1 as MNHEY and CDR2 as SMNVEV (reference sequence). The CDR3 sequence is CASSFRDWDTQYF. The CDR3 DNA reads TGTGCCAGCAGTTTCCGCGATTGGGATACGCAGTATTTT.

This sequence joins TRBV7-9 and TRBJ2-3; possibly TRBD1 or TRBD2 for D (5 bases each). The CDR3 is 16 residues long. Trimming took off 6 bases at V and 3 bases at J, with 19 bases between the two ends. Per the germline V gene, CDR1 is SEHNR and CDR2 is FQNEAQ (reference sequence). The CDR3 loop is CASSGAVGGSTDTQYF. CDR3 sequence (DNA): TGTGCCAGCAGTGGAGCGGTTGGGGGTTCTACAGATACGCAGTATTTT.

The chain combines TRBV29-1 with TRBJ2-4, with TRBD1 matching over 7 bases. The J call is in doubt because the DNA end fits TRBJ2-7 better. CDR1 and CDR2 (germline): SQVTM, ANQGSEA. The CDR3 is 13 residues long. The CDR3 coding sequence is TGCAGCGTCCTCGGGACAGATCAATACGAGCAGTACTTC. Amino acids: CSVLGTDQYEQYF.

This rearrangement joins TRBV18 to TRBJ2-5; TRBD1 might be the D (7 bases). The CDR3 sequence is 16 residues long. V lost 5 bases and J lost 11, with 27 bases in between. CDR1 and CDR2 from the germline V gene are KGHSH and LQKENI. CDR3 protein: CASSTDREAGRNEQYF. The CDR3 coding sequence is TGTGCCAGCTCAACTGACAGGGAGGCTGGGCGGAATGAGCAGTACTTC.

This clonotype was observed at least ten times. V gene TRBV20-1 combines with J gene TRBJ2-1; 8 bases are a match to TRBD2. J lost 4 bases, V lost 0 bases, and 5 bases had no gene match. The length of the CDR3 is 15 residues. CDR1 and CDR2 from the germline V gene are DFQATT and SNEGSKA (reference sequence). As DNA, the CDR3 is TGCAGTGCTAGAGATCTAGCTAGCGGGTACAATGAGCAGTTCTTC. It codes for CSARDLASGYNEQFF.

This clonotype was observed a handful of times. The rearrangement joins TRBV7-2 to TRBJ1-1, with D perhaps TRBD1 (6 bases). Trimming cost V 7 bases and J 1 base, with 13 bases left between them. The CDR3 sequence is 14 residues long. Germline-derived CDR1 and CDR2 are SGHTA and FQGNSA. CDR3 bases: TGTGCCAGCACCTACCGGACAGCGAACACTGAAGCTTTCTTT. Translated, it gives CASTYRTANTEAFF.

V gene TRBV19 combines with J gene TRBJ1-1; weak D call: TRBD1 (6 bases). CDR1 LNHDA and CDR2 SQIVND come from the germline V gene (reference sequence). CDR3 size: 12 residues. V dropped 6 bases and J dropped 7 bases, with 12 bases sitting between them. CDR3 loop: CASSPQGHEAFF. CDR3 in DNA: TGTGCCAGTAGCCCTCAGGGGCATGAAGCTTTCTTT.

The chain combines TRBV6-1 with TRBJ2-1; D is undetermined. The end of the DNA is better explained by TRBJ2-7, so the J call may be wrong. This CDR3 is 16 amino acids long. Germline values: CDR1 MNHNS, CDR2 SASEGT. Here the CDR3 reads CASRGRLTSTYNEQYF. Here the CDR3 DNA reads TGTGCCAGCAGAGGACGCCTAACAAGTACCTACAATGAGCAGTACTTC.

This clonotype has a count of ten or more. This rearrangement joins TRBV7-2 to TRBJ1-2, with TRBD1 identical over 7 bases. V shed 5 bases, J shed 2 bases, and the junction held 17 bases outside the gene matches. In germline, CDR1 is SGHTA, CDR2 FQGNSA. The CDR3 extends over 18 amino acids. The CDR3 loop reads CASSKGPFDRAPNYGYTF. The CDR3 DNA reads as TGTGCCAGCAGCAAAGGCCCGTTTGACAGGGCTCCCAACTATGGCTACACCTTC.

This clonotype was picked up one time. CDR3 nucleotide sequence: TGTGCCATCCCGACAGGTGGCTATGAGCAGTACTTC. It is translated as CAIPTGGYEQYF. This chain uses TRBV7-2 with TRBJ2-5, with a tentative D call TRBD1 (6 bases). From germline, CDR1 is SGHTA and CDR2 FQGNSA. The germline V and J ends were trimmed by 10 bases and 11 bases, with 20 bases remaining between them. The CDR3 contains 12 residues.

The chain recombines TRBV4-3 with TRBJ2-1; 10 nucleotides align to TRBD2. The CDR3 has 16 residues. After removal of 6 bases from V and 7 bases from J, the junction contained 12 bases not matched to a gene. Per the germline V gene, CDR1 is LGHNA and CDR2 is YSLEER. The DNA for the CDR3 is TGCGCCAGCAGACGCTACAGCGGGGGGGCGAATAATGAGCAGTTCTTC. Its translation: CASRRYSGGANNEQFF.

The V call is TRBV3-1, the J call TRBJ1-6; the D is unclear. This CDR3 spans 11 amino acids. Germline V gives CDR1 LGHDT, CDR2 YNNKEL (reference sequence). Trimming took 4 bases from V and 7 from J, leaving 2 bases between them. The CDR3 sequence: CASSRNSPLHF. CDR3 coding DNA: TGTGCCAGCAGCCGCAATTCACCCCTCCACTTT.

The sample holds many counts of this clonotype. The CDR3 sequence is CASSFGQGGQTQYF. CDR3 DNA sequence: TGTGCCAGCAGCTTTGGACAGGGGGGACAGACCCAGTACTTC. V and J are TRBV7-2 and TRBJ2-5, with TRBD1 matching over 10 bases. The germline CDR1 and CDR2 sequences are SGHTA and FQGNSA. CDR3 length: 14 amino acids. V lost 3 bases to trimming and J lost 6 bases; unmatched junction nucleotides: 4.

This clonotype was found a few times. This sequence joins TRBV3-1 and TRBJ2-1; 7 positions agree with TRBD1. V dropped 8 bases and J dropped 9; count of bases not matched to a gene: 4. Per the germline V gene, CDR1 is LGHDT and CDR2 is YNNKEL (reference sequence). This CDR3 is 11 amino acids long. CDR3 coding DNA: TGTGCCAGCGGAGGACAGGTTGAGCAGTTCTTC. This translates into CASGGQVEQFF.